The rows below give T cell receptor beta chains drawn from one sample of a study of blood T cell repertoires in COVID-19. Only in-frame clones appear in the TCRdb table, and some are missing; sequencing was by immunoSEQ multiplex PCR. The sample yields some 88,000 clones, roughly nine tenths seen once. The sequencing input was peripheral blood. The receptors were gathered from a human donor with active COVID-19. The donor label of this sample is uncertain. Each CDR3 is given with its conserved first and last residue. Fields, in order: J gene, clone size, D gene, V gene, CDR3 length, CDR3 protein, CDR3 DNA. A D gene is named only where the DNA matches it firmly. Where a row states a size, it is once, few, many or the class of an expanded clone; other rows omit it.

TRBJ1-1,once,NA,TRBV7-2,14,CASSRGTVNTEAFF,TGTGCCAGCAGCCGCGGGACCGTGAACACTGAAGCTTTCTTT
TRBJ2-2,few,NA,TRBV9,14,CASSVRGNTGELFF,TGTGCCAGCAGCGTAAGGGGGAACACCGGGGAGCTGTTTTTT
TRBJ2-3,NA,TRBD2,TRBV19,16,CASRGLAGGETDTQYF,TGTGCCAGTAGGGGACTAGCGGGGGGTGAGACAGATACGCAGTATTTT
TRBJ2-3,NA,NA,TRBV24-1,13,CATSGDNPDTQYF,TGTGCCACCAGTGGGGACAATCCAGATACGCAGTATTTT
TRBJ1-2,NA,NA,TRBV10-3,13,CAISIEGADGYTF,TGTGCCATCAGTATCGAAGGGGCCGACGGCTACACCTTC
TRBJ1-6,NA,NA,TRBV2,14,CASSAEQGGTPLHF,TGTGCCAGCAGTGCAGAGCAGGGAGGGACGCCCCTCCACTTT
TRBJ1-6,NA,TRBD1,TRBV5-5,16,CASSLLGTGKSSPLHF,TGTGCCAGCAGCTTGTTGGGGACAGGAAAATCATCACCCCTCCACTTT
TRBJ1-2,NA,NA,TRBV6-2/TRBV6-3,14,CASSYGGGANGYTF,TGTGCCAGCAGTTACGGCGGGGGCGCGAATGGCTACACCTTC
TRBJ2-7,NA,NA,TRBV6-6,16,CASSYSTRVLAHEQYF,TGTGCCAGCAGTTACTCGACGCGGGTATTGGCTCACGAGCAGTACTTC
TRBJ1-1,NA,NA,TRBV5-1,14,CASSLAGANTEAFF,TGCGCCAGCAGCTTGGCGGGAGCGAACACTGAAGCTTTCTTT
TRBJ2-3,NA,TRBD1,TRBV6-5,12,CASSSTGAIQYF,TGTGCCAGCAGTTCGACAGGGGCGATCCAGTATTTT
TRBJ2-3,NA,TRBD1,TRBV25-1,17,CASSDWERGRVTDTQYF,TGTGCCAGCAGTGATTGGGAAAGGGGGCGAGTCACAGATACGCAGTATTTT
TRBJ2-2,NA,NA,TRBV10-3,16,CAISESTDVYTGELFF,TGTGCCATCAGTGAGTCTACAGACGTTTACACCGGGGAGCTGTTTTTT
TRBJ2-7,NA,TRBD1,TRBV5-6,13,CASSPRTGFEQYF,TGTGCCAGCAGCCCCAGGACAGGGTTCGAGCAGTACTTC
TRBJ2-3,NA,TRBD2,TRBV4-3,14,CAITAGGRTDTQYF,TGCGCCATCACAGCGGGGGGGCGGACAGATACGCAGTATTTT
TRBJ1-1,NA,NA,TRBV6-5,15,CASSYFGGEGTEAFF,TGTGCCAGCAGTTACTTCGGGGGGGAAGGCACTGAAGCTTTCTTT
TRBJ1-6,few,NA,TRBV5-6,16,CASSLQVQNYNSPLHF,TGTGCCAGCAGCCTGCAGGTTCAAAACTATAATTCACCCCTCCACTTT
TRBJ2-1,once,NA,TRBV19,13,CASINLASLEQFF,TGTGCCAGTATAAACCTAGCGAGTCTTGAGCAGTTCTTC
TRBJ1-2,NA,TRBD1,TRBV6-6,13,CASSWPGQVGYTF,TGTGCCAGCAGTTGGCCGGGACAGGTCGGCTACACCTTC
TRBJ1-2,NA,NA,TRBV28,16,CASSPRQDLANYGYTF,TGTGCCAGCAGTCCACGACAGGATTTAGCTAACTATGGCTACACCTTC
TRBJ2-3,NA,TRBD2,TRBV19,18,CASSIVLASGDDTDTQYF,TGTGCCAGTAGTATAGTGCTGGCTAGCGGGGACGACACAGATACGCAGTATTTT
TRBJ2-2,NA,NA,TRBV3-1/TRBV3-2,15,CASSPVAGAAGELFF,TGTGCCAGCAGCCCGGTCGCGGGGGCCGCCGGGGAGCTGTTTTTT